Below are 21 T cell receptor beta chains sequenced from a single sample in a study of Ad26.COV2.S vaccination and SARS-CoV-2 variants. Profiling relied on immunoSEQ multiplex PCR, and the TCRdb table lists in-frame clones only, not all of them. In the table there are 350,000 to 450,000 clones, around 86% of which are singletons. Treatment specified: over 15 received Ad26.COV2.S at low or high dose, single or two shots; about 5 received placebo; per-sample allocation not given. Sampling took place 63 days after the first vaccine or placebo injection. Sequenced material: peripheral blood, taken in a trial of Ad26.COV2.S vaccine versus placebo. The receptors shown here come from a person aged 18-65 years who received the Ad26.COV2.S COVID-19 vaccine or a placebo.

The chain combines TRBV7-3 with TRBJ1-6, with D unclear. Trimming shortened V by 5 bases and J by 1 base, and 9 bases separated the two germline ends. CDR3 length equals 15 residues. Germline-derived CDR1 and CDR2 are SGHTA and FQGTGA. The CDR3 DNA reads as TGTGCCAGCAGCCTAATGGGTTCCTATAATTCACCCCTCCACTTT. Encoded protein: CASSLMGSYNSPLHF.

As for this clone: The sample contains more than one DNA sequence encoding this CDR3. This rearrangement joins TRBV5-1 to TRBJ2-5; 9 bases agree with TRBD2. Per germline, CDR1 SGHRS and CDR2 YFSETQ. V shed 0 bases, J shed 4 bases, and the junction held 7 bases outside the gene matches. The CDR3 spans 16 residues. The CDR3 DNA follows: TGCGCCAGCAGCTTGGGGGGCGGGGGGGCCGGAGAGACCCAGTACTTC. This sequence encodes CASSLGGGGAGETQYF.

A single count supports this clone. The CDR3 loop reads CASSVTGMGPTNEKLFF. CDR3 in DNA: TGTGCCAGCAGCGTGACAGGGATGGGGCCAACTAATGAAAAACTGTTTTTT. The chain joins TRBV7-2 to TRBJ1-4; 7 bases align to TRBD1. The J segment lost 0 bases and the V segment lost 5 bases, leaving 9 bases of the junction unmatched. The CDR3 runs to 17 residues. Germline V gene lookup returns CDR1 SGHTA and CDR2 FQGNSA.

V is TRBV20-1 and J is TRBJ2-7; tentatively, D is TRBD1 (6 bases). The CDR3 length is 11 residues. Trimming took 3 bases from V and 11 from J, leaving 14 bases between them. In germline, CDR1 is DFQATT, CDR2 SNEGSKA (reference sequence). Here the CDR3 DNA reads TGCAGTGCTAGCGCCACAGGGTACGAGTACTTC. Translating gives CSASATGYEYF.

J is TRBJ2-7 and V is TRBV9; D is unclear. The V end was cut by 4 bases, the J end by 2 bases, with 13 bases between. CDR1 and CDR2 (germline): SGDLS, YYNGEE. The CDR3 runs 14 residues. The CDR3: CASSPRVGPYEQYF. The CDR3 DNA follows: TGTGCCAGCAGCCCACGGGTGGGTCCCTACGAGCAGTACTTC. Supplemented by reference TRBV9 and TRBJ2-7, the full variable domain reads DSGVTQTPKHLITATGQRVTLRCSPRSGDLSVYWYQQSLDQGLQFLIQYYNGEERAKGNILERFSAQQFPDLHSELNLSSLELGDSALYFCASSPRVGPYEQYFGPGTRLTVT.

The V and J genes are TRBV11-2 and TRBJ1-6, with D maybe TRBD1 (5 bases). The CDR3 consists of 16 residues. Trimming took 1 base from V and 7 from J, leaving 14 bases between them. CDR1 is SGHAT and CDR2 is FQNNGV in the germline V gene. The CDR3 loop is CASSLASTRGNSPLHF. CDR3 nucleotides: TGTGCCAGCAGCTTAGCATCGACGAGGGGAAATTCACCCCTCCACTTT.

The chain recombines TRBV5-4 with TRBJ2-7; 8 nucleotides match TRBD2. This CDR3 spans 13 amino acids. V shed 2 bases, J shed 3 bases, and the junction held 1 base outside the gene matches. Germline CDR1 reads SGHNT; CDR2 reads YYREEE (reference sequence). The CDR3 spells CASSLLADYEQYF. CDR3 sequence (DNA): TGTGCCAGCAGCTTACTAGCGGACTACGAGCAGTACTTC.

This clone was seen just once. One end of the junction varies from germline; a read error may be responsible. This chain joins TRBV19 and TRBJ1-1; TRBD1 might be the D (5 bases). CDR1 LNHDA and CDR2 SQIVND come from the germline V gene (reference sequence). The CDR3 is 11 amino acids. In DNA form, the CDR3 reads TGTGCCAGCACCACCGGGACTGAGGCTTTCTTT. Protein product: CASTTGTEAFF.

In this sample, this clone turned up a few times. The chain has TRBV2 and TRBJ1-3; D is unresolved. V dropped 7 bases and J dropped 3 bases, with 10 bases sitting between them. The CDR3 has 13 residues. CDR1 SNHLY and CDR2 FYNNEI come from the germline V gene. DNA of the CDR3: TGTGCCAGCACCCGCCAGTTTGGAAACACCATATATTTT. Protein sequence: CASTRQFGNTIYF.

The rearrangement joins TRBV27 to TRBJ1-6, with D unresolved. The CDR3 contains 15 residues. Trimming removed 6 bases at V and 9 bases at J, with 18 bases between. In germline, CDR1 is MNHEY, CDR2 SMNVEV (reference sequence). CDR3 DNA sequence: TGTGCCAGCAGACTAATCGGGGTACTCGGTTCACCCCTCCACTTT. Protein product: CASRLIGVLGSPLHF.

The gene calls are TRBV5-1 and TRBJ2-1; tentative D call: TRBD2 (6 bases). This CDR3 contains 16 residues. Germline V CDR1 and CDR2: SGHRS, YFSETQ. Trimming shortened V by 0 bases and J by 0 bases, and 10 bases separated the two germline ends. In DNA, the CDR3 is TGCGCCAGCAGCTTGGATCTAGCGAGCTCCTACAATGAGCAGTTCTTC. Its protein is CASSLDLASSYNEQFF.

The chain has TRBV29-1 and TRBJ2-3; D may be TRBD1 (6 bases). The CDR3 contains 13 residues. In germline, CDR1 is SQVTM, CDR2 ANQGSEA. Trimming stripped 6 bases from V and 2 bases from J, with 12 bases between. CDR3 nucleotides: TGCAGCGTCGGACAGCTCATCACAGATACGCAGTATTTT. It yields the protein CSVGQLITDTQYF.

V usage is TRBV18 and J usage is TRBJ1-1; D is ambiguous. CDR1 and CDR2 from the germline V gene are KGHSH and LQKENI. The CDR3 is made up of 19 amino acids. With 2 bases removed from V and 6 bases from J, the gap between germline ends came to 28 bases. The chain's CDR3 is CASSPNRLGLVSSIPEAFF. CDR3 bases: TGTGCCAGCTCACCAAATCGGCTCGGATTGGTTAGCAGCATCCCTGAAGCTTTCTTT.

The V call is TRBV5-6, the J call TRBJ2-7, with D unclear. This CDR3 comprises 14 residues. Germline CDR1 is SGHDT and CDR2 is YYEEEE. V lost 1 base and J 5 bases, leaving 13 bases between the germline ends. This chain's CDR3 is CASSLRAPRHEQYF. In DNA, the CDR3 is TGTGCCAGCAGCTTGAGGGCGCCTCGCCACGAGCAGTACTTC.

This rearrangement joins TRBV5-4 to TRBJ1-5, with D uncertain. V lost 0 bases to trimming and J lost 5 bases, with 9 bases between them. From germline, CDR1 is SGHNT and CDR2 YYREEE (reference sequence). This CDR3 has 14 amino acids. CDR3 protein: CASSLAEGDQPQHF. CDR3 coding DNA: TGTGCCAGCAGCTTGGCCGAGGGCGATCAGCCCCAGCATTTT.

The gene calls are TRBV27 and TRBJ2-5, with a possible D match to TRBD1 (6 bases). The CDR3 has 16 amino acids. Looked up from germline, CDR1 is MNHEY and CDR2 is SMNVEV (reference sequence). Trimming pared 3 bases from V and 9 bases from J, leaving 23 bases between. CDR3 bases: TGTGCCAGCAGTTTCACCCCGGGGAGTCGGCAGGGGTCCCAGTACTTC. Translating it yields CASSFTPGSRQGSQYF.

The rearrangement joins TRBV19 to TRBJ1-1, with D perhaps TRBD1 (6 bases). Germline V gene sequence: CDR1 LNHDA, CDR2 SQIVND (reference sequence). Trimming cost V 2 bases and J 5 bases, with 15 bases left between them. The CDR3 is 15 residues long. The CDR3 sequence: CASSIIQGRWTEAFF. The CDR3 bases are TGTGCCAGTAGTATAATTCAGGGGCGGTGGACTGAAGCTTTCTTT.

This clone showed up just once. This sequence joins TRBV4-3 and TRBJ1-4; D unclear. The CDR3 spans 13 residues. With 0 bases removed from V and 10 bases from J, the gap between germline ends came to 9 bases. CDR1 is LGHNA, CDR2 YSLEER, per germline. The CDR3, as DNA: TGCGCCAGCAGCCAAGATGGACGCCCAAAACTGTTTTTT. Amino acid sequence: CASSQDGRPKLFF.

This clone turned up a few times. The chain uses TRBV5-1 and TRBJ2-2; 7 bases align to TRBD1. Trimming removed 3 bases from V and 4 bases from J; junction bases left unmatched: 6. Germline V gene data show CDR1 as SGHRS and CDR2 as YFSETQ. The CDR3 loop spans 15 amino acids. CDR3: CASSSFTGVTGELFF. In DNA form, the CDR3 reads TGCGCCAGCAGCTCATTTACAGGGGTCACCGGGGAGCTGTTTTTT. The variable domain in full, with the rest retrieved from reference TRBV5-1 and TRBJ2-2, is KAGVTQTPRYLIKTRGQQVTLSCSPISGHRSVSWYQQTPGQGLQFLFEYFSETQRNKGNFPGRFSGRQFSNSRSEMNVSTLELGDSALYLCASSSFTGVTGELFFGEGSRLTVL.

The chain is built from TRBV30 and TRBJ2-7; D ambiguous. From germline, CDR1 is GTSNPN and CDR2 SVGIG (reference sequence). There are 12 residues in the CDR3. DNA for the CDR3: TGTGTACTGGGCGGCAGCTCCTACGAGCAGTACTTC. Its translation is CVLGGSSYEQYF.

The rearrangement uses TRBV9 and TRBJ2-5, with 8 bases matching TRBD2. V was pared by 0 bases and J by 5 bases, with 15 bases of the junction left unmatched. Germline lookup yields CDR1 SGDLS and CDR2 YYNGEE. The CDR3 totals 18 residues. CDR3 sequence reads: CASSVAPVARGGPETQYF. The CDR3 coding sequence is TGTGCCAGCAGCGTAGCTCCCGTTGCCCGGGGGGGACCGGAGACCCAGTACTTC. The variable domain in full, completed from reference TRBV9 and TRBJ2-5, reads DSGVTQTPKHLITATGQRVTLRCSPRSGDLSVYWYQQSLDQGLQFLIQYYNGEERAKGNILERFSAQQFPDLHSELNLSSLELGDSALYFCASSVAPVARGGPETQYFGPGTRLLVL.